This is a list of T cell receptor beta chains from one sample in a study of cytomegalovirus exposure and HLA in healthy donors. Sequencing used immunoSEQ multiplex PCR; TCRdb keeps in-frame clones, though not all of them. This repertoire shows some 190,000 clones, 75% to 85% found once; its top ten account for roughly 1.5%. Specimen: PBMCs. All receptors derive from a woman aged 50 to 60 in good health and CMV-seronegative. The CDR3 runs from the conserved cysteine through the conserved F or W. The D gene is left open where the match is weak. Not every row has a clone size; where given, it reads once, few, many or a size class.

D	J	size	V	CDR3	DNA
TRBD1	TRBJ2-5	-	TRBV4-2	CASSQGPGDRGLKETQYF	TGTGCCAGCAGCCAGGGACCTGGGGACAGGGGGTTAAAAGAGACCCAGTACTTC
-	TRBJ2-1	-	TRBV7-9	CASSWSHEQFF	TGTGCCAGCAGCTGGAGTCATGAGCAGTTCTTC
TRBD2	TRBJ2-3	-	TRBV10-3	CAISRAGLENQDTDTQYF	TGTGCCATCAGCCGAGCGGGACTCGAAAACCAAGACACAGATACGCAGTATTTT
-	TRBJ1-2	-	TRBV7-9	CASSPSGLYGYTF	TGTGCCAGCAGCCCCTCTGGGCTCTATGGCTACACCTTC
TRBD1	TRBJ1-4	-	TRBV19	CASSVGGTVEKLFF	TGTGCCAGTAGTGTTGGAGGGACAGTCGAAAAACTGTTTTTT
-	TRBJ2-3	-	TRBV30	CAWSVGGSTDTQYF	TGTGCCTGGAGTGTAGGAGGGAGCACAGATACGCAGTATTTT
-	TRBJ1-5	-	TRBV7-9	CASSPGGGLGNQPQHF	TGTGCCAGCAGCCCGGGGGGGGGCTTGGGCAATCAGCCCCAGCATTTT
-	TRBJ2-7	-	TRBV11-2	CASSLGGSEQYF	TGTGCCAGCAGCTTAGGGGGCTCCGAGCAGTACTTC
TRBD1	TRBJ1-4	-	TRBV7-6	CASSPTGANEKLFF	TGTGCCAGCAGCCCCACAGGGGCTAATGAAAAACTGTTTTTT
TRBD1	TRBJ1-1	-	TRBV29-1	CSVSTGAGLGNTEAFF	TGCAGCGTTTCGACAGGGGCGGGGTTAGGGAACACTGAAGCTTTCTTT
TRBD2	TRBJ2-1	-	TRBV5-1	CASSPISGLARYNEQFF	TGCGCCAGCAGTCCGATAAGCGGACTAGCGAGGTACAATGAGCAGTTCTTC
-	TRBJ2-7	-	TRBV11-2	CATRGVWRYF	TGTGCCACCCGGGGAGTTTGGAGGTACTTC
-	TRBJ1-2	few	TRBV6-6	CASSIPANGYTF	TGTGCCAGCAGCATCCCCGCTAATGGCTACACCTTC
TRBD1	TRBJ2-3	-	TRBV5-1	CASSLPGTGTDTQYF	TGCGCCAGCAGCTTGCCCGGGACAGGCACAGATACGCAGTATTTT
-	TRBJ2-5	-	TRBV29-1	CSVGGQLYQETQYF	TGCAGCGTTGGAGGACAGCTGTACCAAGAGACCCAGTACTTC
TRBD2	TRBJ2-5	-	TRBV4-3	CASSPRLAVSRKETQYF	TGCGCCAGCAGCCCCCGACTAGCGGTGTCAAGAAAAGAGACCCAGTACTTC
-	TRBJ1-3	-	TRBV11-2	CASSLTAGGNTIYF	TGTGCCAGCAGCTTAACCGCGGGGGGAAACACCATATATTTT
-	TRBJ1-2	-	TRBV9	CASSPGSLLHYGYTF	TGTGCCAGCAGTCCCGGGTCCTTACTGCACTATGGCTACACCTTC
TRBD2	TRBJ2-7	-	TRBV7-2	CASSTRGASGGYEQYF	TGTGCCAGCAGCACTCGTGGGGCTAGCGGGGGGTACGAGCAGTACTTC
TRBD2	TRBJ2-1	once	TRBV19	CASSWTSGRAVEQFF	TGTGCCAGTAGTTGGACTAGCGGGAGGGCCGTTGAGCAGTTCTTC
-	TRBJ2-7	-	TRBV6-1	CASEGNYEQYF	TGTGCCAGCGAGGGCAACTACGAGCAGTACTTC
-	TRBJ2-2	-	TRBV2	CASRTYGQINTGELFF	TGTGCCAGCAGGACTTATGGACAGATTAACACCGGGGAGCTGTTTTTT
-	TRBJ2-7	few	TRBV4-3	CASSQDTATYEQYF	TGCGCCAGCAGCCAAGATACAGCCACCTACGAGCAGTACTTC
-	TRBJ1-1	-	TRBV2	CASSGARSGAEAFF	TGTGCCAGCAGTGGGGCCAGGTCGGGGGCTGAAGCTTTCTTT
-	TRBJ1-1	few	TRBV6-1	CASSAGQHTEAFF	TGTGCCAGCAGTGCGGGACAACACACTGAAGCTTTCTTT
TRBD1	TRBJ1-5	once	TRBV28	CASSPLDREEQPQHF	TGTGCCAGCAGTCCTTTGGACAGGGAGGAACAGCCCCAGCATTTT
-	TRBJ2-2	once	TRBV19	CASSIDRVLAGELFF	TGTGCCAGTAGTATAGACAGGGTCCTGGCCGGGGAGCTGTTTTTT
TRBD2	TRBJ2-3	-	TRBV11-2	CASSFRAGGPEGSDTQYF	TGTGCCAGCAGCTTTAGAGCGGGAGGGCCTGAAGGGTCAGATACGCAGTATTTT
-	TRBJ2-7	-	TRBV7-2	CASSSGQGSVLHEQYF	TGTGCCAGCAGCTCTGGGCAGGGATCGGTTCTCCACGAGCAGTACTTC
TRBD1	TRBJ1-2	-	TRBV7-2	CASSSPGQGVYGYTF	TGTGCCAGCAGCTCCCCGGGACAGGGAGTCTATGGCTACACCTTC
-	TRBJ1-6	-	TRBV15	CATRSQGKNSPLHF	TGTGCCACCAGAAGTCAGGGGAAGAATTCACCCCTCCACTTT
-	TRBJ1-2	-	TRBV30	CAWSKIDRLGYTF	TGTGCCTGGAGTAAGATCGACAGGCTGGGCTACACCTTC
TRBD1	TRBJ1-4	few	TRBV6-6	CASRGTRTGKNEKLFF	TGTGCCAGCAGGGGGACTCGGACAGGAAAAAATGAAAAACTGTTTTTT
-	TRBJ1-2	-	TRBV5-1	CASSLAGTGGGYTF	TGCGCCAGCAGCTTGGCCGGGACTGGAGGAGGCTACACCTTC
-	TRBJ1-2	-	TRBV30	CAWSPTGNYGYTF	TGTGCCTGGAGTCCTACAGGGAACTATGGCTACACCTTC
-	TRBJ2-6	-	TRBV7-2	CASSFRAGANVLTF	TGTGCCAGCAGCTTCAGGGCTGGGGCCAACGTCCTGACTTTC
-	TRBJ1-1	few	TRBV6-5	CASSSVPSQRAEAFF	TGTGCCAGCAGTTCCGTCCCTTCCCAGCGGGCTGAAGCTTTCTTT
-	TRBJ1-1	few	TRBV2	CASRRVTEAFF	TGTGCCTCGCGTCGGGTGACTGAAGCTTTCTTT
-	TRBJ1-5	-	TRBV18	CASSPGQSNQPQHF	TGTGCCAGCTCACCAGGACAGAGCAATCAGCCCCAGCATTTT
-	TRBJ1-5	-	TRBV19	CASTPTRGLFQDQPQHF	TGTGCCAGTACTCCTACCCGGGGATTATTCCAAGATCAGCCCCAGCATTTT
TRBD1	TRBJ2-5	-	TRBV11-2	CASSPGTGAYQETQYF	TGTGCCAGCAGCCCTGGGACAGGGGCTTACCAAGAGACCCAGTACTTC
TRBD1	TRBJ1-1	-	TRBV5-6	CASSRGRGTEAFF	TGTGCCAGCAGCAGGGGGCGCGGAACTGAAGCTTTCTTT
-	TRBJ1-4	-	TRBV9	CASSVGGAGANEKLFF	TGTGCCAGCAGCGTCGGGGGGGCGGGAGCTAATGAAAAACTGTTTTTT
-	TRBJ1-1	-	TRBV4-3	CASSQEGLTEAFF	TGCGCCAGCAGCCAAGAAGGACTGACTGAAGCTTTCTTT
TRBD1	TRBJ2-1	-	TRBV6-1	CASTGQDSYNEQFF	TGTGCCAGCACCGGACAGGACTCCTACAATGAGCAGTTCTTC
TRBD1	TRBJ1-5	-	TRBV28	CASSFGTGFNQPQHF	TGTGCCAGCAGTTTCGGGACAGGGTTCAATCAGCCCCAGCATTTT
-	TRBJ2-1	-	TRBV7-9	CASSSQGNEQFF	TGTGCCAGCAGCTCCCAGGGCAATGAGCAGTTCTTC
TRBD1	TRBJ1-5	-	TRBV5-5	CASSFVPGQGQPQHF	TGTGCCAGCAGCTTCGTTCCGGGACAGGGTCAGCCCCAGCATTTT
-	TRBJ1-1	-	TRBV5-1	CASSLLENTEAFF	TGCGCCAGCAGCTTGCTAGAGAACACTGAAGCTTTCTTT
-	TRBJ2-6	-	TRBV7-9	CASSHQGSSGANVLTF	TGTGCCAGCAGCCACCAAGGGAGCTCTGGGGCCAACGTCCTGACTTTC
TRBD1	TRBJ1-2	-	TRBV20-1	CSAWTGGGYTF	TGCAGTGCCTGGACAGGAGGTGGCTACACCTTC
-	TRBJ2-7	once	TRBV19	CASSIIPKGAYEQYF	TGTGCCAGTAGTATCATTCCCAAGGGAGCCTACGAGCAGTACTTC
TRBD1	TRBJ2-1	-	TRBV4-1	CASSQPARARGNAQFF	TGCGCCAGCAGCCAGCCCGCCCGGGCCAGGGGGAATGCGCAGTTCTTC